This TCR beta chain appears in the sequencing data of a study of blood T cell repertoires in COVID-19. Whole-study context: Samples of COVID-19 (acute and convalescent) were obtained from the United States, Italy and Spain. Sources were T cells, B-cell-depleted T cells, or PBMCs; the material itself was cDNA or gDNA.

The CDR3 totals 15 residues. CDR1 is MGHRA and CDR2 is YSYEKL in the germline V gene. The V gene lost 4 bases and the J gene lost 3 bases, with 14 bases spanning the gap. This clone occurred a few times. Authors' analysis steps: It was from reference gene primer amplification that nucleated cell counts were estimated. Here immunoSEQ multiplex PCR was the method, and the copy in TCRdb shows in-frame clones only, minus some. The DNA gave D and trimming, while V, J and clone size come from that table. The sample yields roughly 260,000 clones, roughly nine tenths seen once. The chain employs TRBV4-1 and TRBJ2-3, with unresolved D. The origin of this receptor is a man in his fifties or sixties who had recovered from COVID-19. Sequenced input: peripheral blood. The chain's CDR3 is CASSLYGAGTDTQYF. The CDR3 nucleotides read TGCGCCAGCAGCCTCTACGGAGCCGGGACAGATACGCAGTATTTT.